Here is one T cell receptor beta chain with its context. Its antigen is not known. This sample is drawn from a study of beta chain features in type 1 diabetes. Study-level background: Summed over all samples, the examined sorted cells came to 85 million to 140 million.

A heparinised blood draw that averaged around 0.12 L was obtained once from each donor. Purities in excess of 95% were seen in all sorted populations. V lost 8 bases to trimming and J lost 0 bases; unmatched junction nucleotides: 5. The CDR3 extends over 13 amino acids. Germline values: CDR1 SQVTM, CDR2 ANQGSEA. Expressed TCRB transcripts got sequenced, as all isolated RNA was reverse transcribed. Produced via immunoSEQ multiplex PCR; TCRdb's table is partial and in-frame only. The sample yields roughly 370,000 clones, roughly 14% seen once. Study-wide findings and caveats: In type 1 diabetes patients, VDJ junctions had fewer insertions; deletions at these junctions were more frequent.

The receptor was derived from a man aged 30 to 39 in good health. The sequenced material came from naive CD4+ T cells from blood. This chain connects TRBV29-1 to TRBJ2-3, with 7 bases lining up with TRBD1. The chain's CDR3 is CSKRTGSTDTQYF. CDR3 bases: TGCAGCAAACGGACAGGAAGCACAGATACGCAGTATTTT.